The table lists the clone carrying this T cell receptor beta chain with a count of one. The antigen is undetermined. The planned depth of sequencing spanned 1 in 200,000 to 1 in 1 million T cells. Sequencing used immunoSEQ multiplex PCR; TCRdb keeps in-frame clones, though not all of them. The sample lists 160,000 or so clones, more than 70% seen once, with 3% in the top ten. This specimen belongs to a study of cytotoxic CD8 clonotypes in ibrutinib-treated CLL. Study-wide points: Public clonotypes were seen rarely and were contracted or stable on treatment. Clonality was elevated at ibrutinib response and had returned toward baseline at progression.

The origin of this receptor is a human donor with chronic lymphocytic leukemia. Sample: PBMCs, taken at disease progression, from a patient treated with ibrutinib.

CDR3 in amino acids: CASTKTSTYNEQFF. DNA for the CDR3: TGTGCCAGCACCAAAACTAGCACCTACAATGAGCAGTTCTTC. The chain carries TRBV9 and TRBJ2-1; the D gene is possibly TRBD2 (6 bases). The V gene's germline CDR1 is SGDLS and CDR2 YYNGEE. The ends were cut back, 6 bases at V and 2 bases at J, with 12 bases in the middle. The CDR3 is made up of 14 amino acids.